A selection of T cell receptor beta chains follows, all from one sample in a study of T cell repertoires in cytomegalovirus infection. In TCRdb, the reads were re-called with MiXCR into one record per CDR3 protein. The data show over 450,000 distinct CDR3 sequences, 11% seen once. Sequences were obtained from PBMCs. The receptor source for this set is a human donor in good health (CMV status not recorded). Some clones in this sample may be carry-over from other donors' samples. The CDR3 runs from the conserved cysteine through the conserved F or W. Fields, in order: CDR3 protein, D gene, V gene. A D gene is named only where the DNA matches it firmly.

cdr3_aa: CASSLKSPSNSPLHF
d_call: -
v_call: TRBV4-2

cdr3_aa: CASSQDLSSGELFF
d_call: -
v_call: TRBV4-2

cdr3_aa: CASSPTNTYYGYTF
d_call: -
v_call: TRBV11-2

cdr3_aa: CASRGLAGGQETQYF
d_call: TRBD2
v_call: TRBV19

cdr3_aa: CASSLGSARGIQYF
d_call: -
v_call: TRBV5-1

cdr3_aa: CASSTTVGETQYF
d_call: -
v_call: TRBV7-3

cdr3_aa: CASSPHYAGNQPQHF
d_call: -
v_call: TRBV9

cdr3_aa: CASSRGNTEAFF
d_call: -
v_call: TRBV28

cdr3_aa: CASSWREAEAFF
d_call: -
v_call: TRBV2

cdr3_aa: CASAPKGSTSTDTQYF
d_call: -
v_call: TRBV9

cdr3_aa: CATTNLNTEAFF
d_call: -
v_call: TRBV15

cdr3_aa: CASSLGPLNTGELFF
d_call: -
v_call: TRBV13

cdr3_aa: CSALPGTGTVYEQYF
d_call: TRBD1
v_call: TRBV20-1

cdr3_aa: CASSLKGQGVYEQFF
d_call: TRBD1
v_call: TRBV28

cdr3_aa: CASSMTEEGVNEQFF
d_call: -
v_call: TRBV7-9

cdr3_aa: CASSIVFGVPEAFF
d_call: -
v_call: TRBV19

cdr3_aa: CASNEGGRVSPLHF
d_call: -
v_call: TRBV2

cdr3_aa: CASSQRAEYTDTQYF
d_call: -
v_call: TRBV14

cdr3_aa: CASTTQGPQETQYF
d_call: -
v_call: TRBV28

cdr3_aa: CASSLSPGRNYEQYF
d_call: -
v_call: TRBV7-3

cdr3_aa: CASKSLDYGYTF
d_call: -
v_call: TRBV7-8

cdr3_aa: CSVREGGGLYEQYF
d_call: -
v_call: TRBV29-1

cdr3_aa: CASSAVDRGGTEAFF
d_call: TRBD1
v_call: TRBV5-6

cdr3_aa: CASSWDGPFGAFF
d_call: -
v_call: TRBV6-2/TRBV6-3

cdr3_aa: CASSFSNTEAFF
d_call: -
v_call: TRBV7-2

cdr3_aa: CASSPPGGGYGYTF
d_call: -
v_call: TRBV18